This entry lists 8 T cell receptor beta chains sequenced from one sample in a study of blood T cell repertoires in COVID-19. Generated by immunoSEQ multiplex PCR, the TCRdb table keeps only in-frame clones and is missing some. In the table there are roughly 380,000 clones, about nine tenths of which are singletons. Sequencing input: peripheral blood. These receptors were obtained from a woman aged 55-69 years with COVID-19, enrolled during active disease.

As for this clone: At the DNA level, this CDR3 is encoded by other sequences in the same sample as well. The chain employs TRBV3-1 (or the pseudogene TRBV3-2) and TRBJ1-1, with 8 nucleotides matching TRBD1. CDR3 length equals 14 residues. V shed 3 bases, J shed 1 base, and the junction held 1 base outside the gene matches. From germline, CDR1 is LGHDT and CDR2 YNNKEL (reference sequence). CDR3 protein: CASSQGTGNTEAFF. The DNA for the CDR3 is TGTGCCAGCAGCCAGGGGACAGGGAACACTGAAGCTTTCTTT.

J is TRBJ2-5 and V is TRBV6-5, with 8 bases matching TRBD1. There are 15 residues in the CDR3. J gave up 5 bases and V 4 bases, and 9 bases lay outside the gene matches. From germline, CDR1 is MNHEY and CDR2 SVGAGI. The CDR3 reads CASSLNRDRRETQYF. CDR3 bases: TGTGCCAGCAGTTTGAATCGGGACAGGAGGGAGACCCAGTACTTC.

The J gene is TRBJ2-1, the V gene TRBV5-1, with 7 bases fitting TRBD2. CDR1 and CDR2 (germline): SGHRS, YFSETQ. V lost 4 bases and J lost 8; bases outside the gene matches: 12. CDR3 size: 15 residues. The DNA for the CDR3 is TGCGCCAGCAGCCATGGGGAGGGGCTGGATCATGAGCAGTTCTTC. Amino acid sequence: CASSHGEGLDHEQFF. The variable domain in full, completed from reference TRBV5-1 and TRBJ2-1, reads KAGVTQTPRYLIKTRGQQVTLSCSPISGHRSVSWYQQTPGQGLQFLFEYFSETQRNKGNFPGRFSGRQFSNSRSEMNVSTLELGDSALYLCASSHGEGLDHEQFFGPGTRLTVL.

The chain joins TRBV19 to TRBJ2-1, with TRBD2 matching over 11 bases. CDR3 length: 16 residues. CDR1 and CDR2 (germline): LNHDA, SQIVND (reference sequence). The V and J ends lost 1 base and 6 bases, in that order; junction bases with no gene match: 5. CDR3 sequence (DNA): TGTGCCAGTAGTATAGGAACTAGCGGGGGTCCCAATGAGCAGTTCTTC. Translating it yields CASSIGTSGGPNEQFF. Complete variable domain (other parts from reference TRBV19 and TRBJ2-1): DGGITQSPKYLFRKEGQNVTLSCEQNLNHDAMYWYRQDPGQGLRLIYYSQIVNDFQKGDIAEGYSVSREKKESFPLTVTSAQKNPTAFYLCASSIGTSGGPNEQFFGPGTRLTVL.

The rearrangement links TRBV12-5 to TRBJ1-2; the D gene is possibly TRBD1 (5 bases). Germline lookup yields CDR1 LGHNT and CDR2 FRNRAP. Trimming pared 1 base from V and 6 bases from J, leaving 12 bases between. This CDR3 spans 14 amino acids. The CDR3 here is CASGLGGGVHGYTF. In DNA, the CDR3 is TGTGCTAGTGGTTTGGGGGGAGGGGTTCATGGCTACACCTTC.

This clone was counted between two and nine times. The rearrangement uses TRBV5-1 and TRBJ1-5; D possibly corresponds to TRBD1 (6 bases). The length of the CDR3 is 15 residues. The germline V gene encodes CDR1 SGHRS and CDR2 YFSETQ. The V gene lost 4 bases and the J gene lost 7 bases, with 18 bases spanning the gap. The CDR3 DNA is TGCGCCAGCAGCGCGACAGGAGCCCCAAGGCAGCCCCAGCATTTT. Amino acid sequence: CASSATGAPRQPQHF.

CDR3 protein: CASSQGQGGTGELFF. Written as DNA, the CDR3 is TGTGCCAGCAGCCAAGGACAGGGTGGCACCGGGGAGCTGTTTTTT. The chain combines TRBV14 with TRBJ2-2; the match to TRBD1 covers 7 bases. Trimming took 1 base from V and 4 from J; bases not matched to a gene: 3. This CDR3 spans 15 amino acids. Germline V gene data show CDR1 as SGHDN and CDR2 as FVKESK.

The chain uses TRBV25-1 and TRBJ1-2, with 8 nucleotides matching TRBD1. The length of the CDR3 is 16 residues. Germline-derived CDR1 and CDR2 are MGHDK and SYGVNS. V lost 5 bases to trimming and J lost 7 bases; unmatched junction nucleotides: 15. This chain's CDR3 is CASSPSDRVGFPGYTF. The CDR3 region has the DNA TGTGCCAGCAGTCCGTCGGACAGGGTGGGTTTTCCTGGCTACACCTTC.